Below are 32 T cell receptor beta chains sequenced from a single sample in a study of PD-L1 blockade in urothelial cancer. Documented time point: pretreatment peripheral blood. The data were produced by immunoSEQ multiplex PCR, yet TCRdb's version contains in-frame clones alone and is incomplete. The repertoire includes 40,000 to 55,000 clones, 85% to 90% of them detected once, and about 20% sits in the top ten. The sample was PBMCs, taken around atezolizumab (anti-PD-L1) treatment. These receptors all stem from a man aged 55 to 70 with urothelial cancer.

This chain links TRBV9 with TRBJ2-1; 11 bases match TRBD2. Germline assignment: CDR1 SGDLS and CDR2 YYNGEE. The CDR3 length is 15 residues. Trimming removed 3 bases from V and 13 bases from J; junction bases left unmatched: 12. CDR3 in amino acids: CASSGGLAGGTEQFF. CDR3 nucleotides: TGTGCCAGCAGCGGTGGGCTAGCGGGAGGTACGGAACAGTTCTTC. Using reference TRBV9 and TRBJ2-1 for the parts outside the CDR3, the full variable domain is DSGVTQTPKHLITATGQRVTLRCSPRSGDLSVYWYQQSLDQGLQFLIQYYNGEERAKGNILERFSAQQFPDLHSELNLSSLELGDSALYFCASSGGLAGGTEQFFGPGTRLTVL.

The chain is built from TRBV5-1 and TRBJ2-3; TRBD2 is a possible D gene (6 bases). The germline V gene encodes CDR1 SGHRS and CDR2 YFSETQ. Trimming cost V 0 bases and J 5 bases, with 13 bases left between them. This CDR3 has 15 residues. The CDR3 DNA is TGCGCCAGCAGCTTGGGGGAGGAGGTGAAAGATACGCAGTATTTT. Protein: CASSLGEEVKDTQYF.

The gene calls are TRBV10-1 and TRBJ1-1; 7 positions agree with TRBD1. This CDR3 has 13 amino acids. Germline CDR1 and CDR2: WNHNN and SYGVQD (reference sequence). V was pared by 7 bases and J by 4 bases, with 6 bases of the junction left unmatched. The CDR3 sequence: CASNTGAGTEAFF. CDR3 coding DNA: TGCGCCAGCAACACAGGGGCCGGCACTGAAGCTTTCTTT.

For the CDR3, the DNA is TGTGCCAGCAGTTTGTGGGACAATCCCTACGAGCAGTACTTC. Its protein product is CASSLWDNPYEQYF. This chain joins TRBV28 and TRBJ2-7; possibly TRBD1 for D (6 bases). With 3 bases removed from V and 2 bases from J, the gap between germline ends came to 11 bases. Germline V gene data show CDR1 as MDHEN and CDR2 as SYDVKM. This CDR3 has 14 residues. Filled out from reference TRBV28 and TRBJ2-7, the complete variable domain reads DVKVTQSSRYLVKRTGEKVFLECVQDMDHENMFWYRQDPGLGLRLIYFSYDVKMKEKGDIPEGYSVSREKKERFSLILESASTNQTSMYLCASSLWDNPYEQYFGPGTRLTVT.

This clone was counted a few times. V and J are TRBV7-2 and TRBJ1-1; 8 bases are a match to TRBD1. This CDR3 spans 15 amino acids. The germline V gene encodes CDR1 SGHTA and CDR2 FQGNSA. Trimming at V came to 10 bases and at J to 4 bases, leaving 14 bases not matched to a gene. The CDR3 coding sequence is TGTGCCATCCAACCCCCGACAGGGGCGAGCACTGAAGCTTTCTTT. This sequence encodes CAIQPPTGASTEAFF.

DNA for the CDR3: TGCAGCGTTCTAAGCACCGGGACAGGGGGCGGAGGAGATACGCAGTATTTT. It translates to CSVLSTGTGGGGDTQYF. The chain recombines TRBV29-1 with TRBJ2-3; TRBD1 matches 12 bases. The CDR3 covers 17 residues. CDR1 SQVTM and CDR2 ANQGSEA come from the germline V gene. Trimming cost V 5 bases and J 5 bases; bases outside gene matches: 14.

The chain joins TRBV29-1 to TRBJ2-2; the match to TRBD2 covers 9 bases. This CDR3 comprises 14 residues. The V and J ends lost 6 bases and 5 bases, in that order; junction bases with no gene match: 7. Looked up from germline, CDR1 is SQVTM and CDR2 is ANQGSEA. The CDR3 nucleotides read TGCAGCGTCCTTAGCGGGAGAGGAACCGGGGAGCTGTTTTTT. It codes for CSVLSGRGTGELFF.

The chain combines TRBV6-1 with TRBJ2-7; TRBD2 agrees at 10 bases. J lost 2 bases, V lost 10 bases, and 5 bases had no gene match. The CDR3 contains 13 residues. Germline CDR1 and CDR2: MNHNS and SASEGT. The CDR3 sequence: CAILTSGAYEQYF. The CDR3 DNA reads as TGTGCCATACTCACTAGCGGGGCCTACGAGCAGTACTTC.

The gene calls are TRBV28 and TRBJ1-1, with D unclear. V lost 6 bases and J 0 bases, leaving 8 bases between the germline ends. From germline, CDR1 is MDHEN and CDR2 SYDVKM. CDR3 length: 13 amino acids. The CDR3 sequence is CASRTQMNTEAFF. In DNA form, the CDR3 reads TGTGCCAGCAGGACACAGATGAACACTGAAGCTTTCTTT. The whole variable domain, filled in from reference TRBV28 and TRBJ1-1, reads DVKVTQSSRYLVKRTGEKVFLECVQDMDHENMFWYRQDPGLGLRLIYFSYDVKMKEKGDIPEGYSVSREKKERFSLILESASTNQTSMYLCASRTQMNTEAFFGQGTRLTVV.

This chain links TRBV7-9 with TRBJ2-1; 13 bases match TRBD2. This CDR3 has 16 residues. The ends lost 8 bases at V and 6 bases at J; junction bases unmatched: 10. Germline loops: CDR1 SEHNR, CDR2 FQNEAQ (reference sequence). CDR3 residues: CASGPWTSGRVNEQFF. Here the CDR3 DNA reads TGTGCCAGCGGACCATGGACTAGCGGGAGAGTCAATGAGCAGTTCTTC. Based on the CDR3 plus reference TRBV7-9 and TRBJ2-1, the full variable domain is DTGVSQNPRHKITKRGQNVTFRCDPISEHNRLYWYRQTLGQGPEFLTYFQNEAQLEKSRLLSDRFSAERPKGSFSTLEIQRTEQGDSAMYLCASGPWTSGRVNEQFFGPGTRLTVL.

This clone was found a few times. CDR3: CASNDRDRQPQHF. Written as DNA, the CDR3 is TGTGCCAGTAACGACAGGGATCGTCAGCCCCAGCATTTT. The chain couples TRBV19 to TRBJ1-5, with 7 positions matching TRBD1. The CDR3 is 13 residues long. Germline V lookup: CDR1 LNHDA, CDR2 SQIVND (reference sequence). The J segment lost 6 bases and the V segment lost 7 bases, leaving 6 bases of the junction unmatched. The complete variable domain, with remaining parts taken from reference TRBV19 and TRBJ1-5, reads DGGITQSPKYLFRKEGQNVTLSCEQNLNHDAMYWYRQDPGQGLRLIYYSQIVNDFQKGDIAEGYSVSREKKESFPLTVTSAQKNPTAFYLCASNDRDRQPQHFGDGTRLSIL.

This rearrangement joins TRBV27 to TRBJ1-4; 7 bases are a match to TRBD1. Germline V gives CDR1 MNHEY, CDR2 SMNVEV (reference sequence). Trimming removed 2 bases from V and 8 bases from J; junction bases left unmatched: 5. The CDR3 contains 14 residues. The CDR3 loop reads CASSLRQGREKLFF. In DNA form, the CDR3 reads TGTGCCAGCAGTTTAAGACAGGGACGCGAAAAACTGTTTTTT.

This clone was found a few times. The gene calls are TRBV5-5 and TRBJ1-5, with TRBD1 as a possible D gene (6 bases). V was pared by 9 bases and J by 0 bases, with 22 bases between. This CDR3 is built from 17 residues. From germline, CDR1 is SGHKS and CDR2 YYEKEE (reference sequence). The DNA of the CDR3 is TGTGCCACAACAGAGCATGGACAGACTTATAGCAATCAGCCCCAGCATTTT. As protein: CATTEHGQTYSNQPQHF.

This clone is a singleton in its sample. The gene calls are TRBV14 and TRBJ2-3; D is uncertain. The CDR3 runs 18 residues. V lost 1 base, J lost 6 bases, and 23 bases lay in between. Per the germline V gene, CDR1 is SGHDN and CDR2 is FVKESK. The CDR3 spells CASSQVFSKGFRLDTQYF. CDR3 bases: TGTGCCAGCAGCCAAGTATTTTCGAAAGGTTTTCGACTTGATACGCAGTATTTT.

The V and J genes are TRBV9 and TRBJ1-4; TRBD1 is a possible D gene (5 bases). Between the trimmed V and J ends, which lost 4 bases and 3 bases, there was a span of 13 bases. The CDR3 is made up of 15 amino acids. Germline V CDR1 and CDR2: SGDLS, YYNGEE. CDR3 coding DNA: TGTGCCAGCAGCCCCACGGGGGTTCCTAATGAAAAACTGTTTTTT. Its protein product is CASSPTGVPNEKLFF.

The V and J genes are TRBV19 and TRBJ2-2; 13 bases align to TRBD2. Germline-derived CDR1 and CDR2 are LNHDA and SQIVND (reference sequence). V was clipped by 4 bases and J by 5 bases; unmatched bases: 7. This CDR3 is built from 17 residues. CDR3 nucleotides: TGTGCCAGTAGTAGAGGGACTAGCGGGATGTTTACCGGGGAGCTGTTTTTT. Protein sequence: CASSRGTSGMFTGELFF.

The rearrangement uses TRBV7-2 and TRBJ1-5, with D hard to call. CDR1 is SGHTA and CDR2 is FQGNSA in the germline V gene. This CDR3 is 14 amino acids long. V lost 5 bases and J 2 bases, leaving 10 bases between the germline ends. The DNA of the CDR3 is TGTGCCAGCAGCCCTAACTTGGGCAATCAGCCCCAGCATTTT. It yields the protein CASSPNLGNQPQHF.

The chain employs TRBV6-5 and TRBJ2-5; D might be TRBD1 (5 bases). CDR1 is MNHEY and CDR2 is SVGAGI in the germline V gene. Trimming removed 2 bases from V and 5 bases from J, with 12 bases in between. CDR3 size: 14 residues. The CDR3 DNA reads as TGTGCCAGCAGTTACAACAGGCCAGGGGAGACCCAGTACTTC. It yields the protein CASSYNRPGETQYF.

The V call is TRBV19, the J call TRBJ2-2, with 7 bases identical to TRBD1. Germline V gene data show CDR1 as LNHDA and CDR2 as SQIVND (reference sequence). The CDR3 consists of 13 residues. With V trimmed by 6 bases and J by 6 bases, 4 bases remained unmatched. CDR3 nucleotides: TGTGCCAGTAGCCCGACAGGGCCCGGGGAGCTGTTTTTT. Protein product: CASSPTGPGELFF.

The chain carries TRBV29-1 and TRBJ1-2; 7 nucleotides line up with TRBD1. This CDR3 has 12 amino acids. With V trimmed by 7 bases and J by 3 bases, 5 bases remained unmatched. Germline V CDR1 and CDR2: SQVTM, ANQGSEA. CDR3 sequence reads: CSGLTGDYGYTF. The CDR3, as DNA: TGCAGCGGGCTAACAGGGGACTATGGCTACACCTTC.

The sample holds a few counts of this clone. The chain links TRBV5-5 to TRBJ2-1; 11 positions agree with TRBD2. The CDR3 spans 15 residues. With 4 bases clipped from V and 6 bases from J, the junction kept 6 bases outside the gene matches. Germline V lookup: CDR1 SGHKS, CDR2 YYEKEE (reference sequence). The CDR3 DNA follows: TGTGCCAGCAGCCGGACTAGCGGGCACACCAATGAGCAGTTCTTC. As protein: CASSRTSGHTNEQFF.

The gene calls are TRBV6-1 and TRBJ1-5; a possible D gene is TRBD1 (6 bases). Germline lookup yields CDR1 MNHNS and CDR2 SASEGT. Trimming removed 2 bases at V and 7 bases at J, with 24 bases between. The CDR3 runs to 18 residues. In nucleotides, the CDR3 is TGTGCCAGCAGTGAATATTCCCAGGGGCGCCGGGGGGGGCAGCCCCAGCATTTT. Encoded protein: CASSEYSQGRRGGQPQHF.

The J gene is TRBJ2-2, the V gene TRBV5-6; D call uncertain. CDR3 length equals 15 residues. Trimming pared 1 base from V and 0 bases from J, leaving 7 bases between. Looked up from germline, CDR1 is SGHDT and CDR2 is YYEEEE. CDR3 bases: TGTGCCAGCAGCTTGATACAGACGAACACCGGGGAGCTGTTTTTT. This codes for CASSLIQTNTGELFF. The full variable domain, with the rest looked up from reference TRBV5-6 and TRBJ2-2, is DAGVTQSPTHLIKTRGQQVTLRCSPKSGHDTVSWYQQALGQGPQFIFQYYEEEERQRGNFPDRFSGHQFPNYSSELNVNALLLGDSALYLCASSLIQTNTGELFFGEGSRLTVL.

The V and J genes are TRBV11-2 and TRBJ2-3, with a tentative D call TRBD1 (6 bases). Per the germline V gene, CDR1 is SGHAT and CDR2 is FQNNGV. CDR3 length: 14 residues. The V gene lost 2 bases and the J gene lost 3 bases, with 9 bases spanning the gap. CDR3 sequence (DNA): TGTGCCAGCAGCTTAAACAGGGTAACAGATACGCAGTATTTT. Translated, it gives CASSLNRVTDTQYF.

Notes on this clone: In the same sample, other DNA sequences code for this CDR3. The V call is TRBV7-9, the J call TRBJ2-1, with 13 nucleotides matching TRBD2. The CDR3 is made up of 15 amino acids. V lost 5 bases and J lost 10; bases outside the gene matches: 8. CDR1 and CDR2 (germline): SEHNR, FQNEAQ (reference sequence). The CDR3 loop is CASSRTSGGAGEQFF. The CDR3 nucleotides read TGTGCCAGCAGCCGAACTAGCGGGGGGGCCGGAGAGCAGTTCTTC. Full variable domain (missing parts from reference TRBV7-9 and TRBJ2-1): DTGVSQNPRHKITKRGQNVTFRCDPISEHNRLYWYRQTLGQGPEFLTYFQNEAQLEKSRLLSDRFSAERPKGSFSTLEIQRTEQGDSAMYLCASSRTSGGAGEQFFGPGTRLTVL.

There are a few counts of this clone. This sequence joins TRBV9 and TRBJ2-1, with TRBD2 matching over 8 bases. The ends lost 3 bases at V and 7 bases at J; junction bases unmatched: 9. Looked up from germline, CDR1 is SGDLS and CDR2 is YYNGEE. This CDR3 comprises 15 residues. CDR3 residues: CASSEVGLARNEQFF. The CDR3 DNA reads TGTGCCAGCAGCGAAGTCGGACTAGCCCGTAATGAGCAGTTCTTC.

The J gene is TRBJ1-2, the V gene TRBV5-1, with unresolved D. The CDR3 loop spans 12 amino acids. Germline CDR1 is SGHRS and CDR2 is YFSETQ. The germline V and J ends were trimmed by 0 bases and 4 bases, with 4 bases remaining between them. This CDR3 reads CASSLASYGYTF. The CDR3 nucleotides are TGCGCCAGCAGCTTGGCCTCCTATGGCTACACCTTC.

The gene calls are TRBV9 and TRBJ1-1, with D uncertain. The V gene's germline CDR1 is SGDLS and CDR2 YYNGEE. Deletions cut 3 bases from V and 4 bases from J, with 13 bases between. The CDR3 totals 14 residues. The CDR3 coding sequence is TGTGCCAGCAGCGGGACCACTGAGGGCACTGAAGCTTTCTTT. Protein: CASSGTTEGTEAFF.

The chain uses TRBV19 and TRBJ2-7; 11 bases are a match to TRBD2. CDR3 size: 16 residues. Germline assignment: CDR1 LNHDA and CDR2 SQIVND (reference sequence). The J segment lost 4 bases and the V segment lost 5 bases, leaving 10 bases of the junction unmatched. The CDR3 nucleotides read TGTGCCAGTAGTGCCCCCGGGACTAGCGGATCTTACGAGCAGTACTTC. It encodes CASSAPGTSGSYEQYF.

V gene TRBV4-1 combines with J gene TRBJ2-1; 10 bases align to TRBD2. Per the germline V gene, CDR1 is MGHRA and CDR2 is YSYEKL. There are 17 residues in the CDR3. J lost 2 bases, V lost 0 bases, and 4 bases had no gene match. CDR3 region: CASSQDLAGEPYNEQFF. CDR3 bases: TGCGCCAGCAGCCAAGATCTAGCGGGGGAGCCCTACAATGAGCAGTTCTTC.

The genes are TRBV5-6 and TRBJ2-7; D is undetermined. Trimming removed 2 bases from V and 3 bases from J, with 9 bases in between. Germline V gene lookup returns CDR1 SGHDT and CDR2 YYEEEE. The CDR3 runs to 13 residues. CDR3 protein: CASSFTRSYEQYF. The CDR3 DNA follows: TGTGCCAGCAGCTTTACAAGGAGCTACGAGCAGTACTTC.

This rearrangement joins TRBV2 to TRBJ2-5; 8 positions agree with TRBD1. The CDR3 contains 13 residues. With V trimmed by 4 bases and J by 6 bases, 4 bases remained unmatched. The germline gives CDR1 SNHLY, CDR2 FYNNEI. In DNA, the CDR3 is TGTGCCAGCAGTGGACAGGGGAGCAAGACCCAGTACTTC. Its protein product is CASSGQGSKTQYF.